This TCR beta chain originates from a study of T-cell memory formation after mild COVID-19. This clonotype occurred a few times. TCRdb re-called the 5' RACE reads through MiXCR, storing one row per CDR3 protein. The sample consists of approximately 570,000 distinct CDR3 sequences, 15% to 20% of them appearing once. Germline CDR1 and CDR2: GTSNPN and SVGIG (reference sequence). V shed 1 base and J 6 bases; nucleotides not matched to a gene: 2. The CDR3 has 14 amino acids. The chain uses TRBV30 and TRBJ2-1; 11 nucleotides agree with TRBD1. This TCR derives from an adult woman who had mild COVID-19 (a few samples of this study predate the infection). Cell type and time point are not known. The sequenced material came from PBMCs or a T cell subset sorted from them (not recorded which). CDR3 residues: CAWSEGTGGNEQFF. The CDR3 bases are TGTGCCTGGAGTGAAGGGACAGGGGGCAATGAGCAGTTCTTC.